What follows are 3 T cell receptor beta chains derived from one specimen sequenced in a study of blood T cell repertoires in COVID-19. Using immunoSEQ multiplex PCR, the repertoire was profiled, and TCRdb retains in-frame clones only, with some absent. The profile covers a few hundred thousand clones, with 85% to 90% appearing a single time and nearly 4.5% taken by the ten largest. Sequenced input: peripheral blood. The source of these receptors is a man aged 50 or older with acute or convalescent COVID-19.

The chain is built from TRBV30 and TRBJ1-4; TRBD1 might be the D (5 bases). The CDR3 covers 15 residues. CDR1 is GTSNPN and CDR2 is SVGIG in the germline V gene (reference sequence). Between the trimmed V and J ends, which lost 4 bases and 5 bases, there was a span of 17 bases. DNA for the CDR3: TGTGCCTGGAATCGCCAGGGCAGGACCAATGAAAAACTGTTTTTT. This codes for CAWNRQGRTNEKLFF.

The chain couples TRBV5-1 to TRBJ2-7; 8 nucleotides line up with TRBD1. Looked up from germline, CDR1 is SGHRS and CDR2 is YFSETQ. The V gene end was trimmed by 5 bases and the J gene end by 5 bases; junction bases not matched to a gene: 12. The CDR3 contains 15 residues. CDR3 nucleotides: TGCGCCAGCAGTTCGGGACAGGCCGCTTCGGACGAGCAGTACTTC. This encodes CASSSGQAASDEQYF.

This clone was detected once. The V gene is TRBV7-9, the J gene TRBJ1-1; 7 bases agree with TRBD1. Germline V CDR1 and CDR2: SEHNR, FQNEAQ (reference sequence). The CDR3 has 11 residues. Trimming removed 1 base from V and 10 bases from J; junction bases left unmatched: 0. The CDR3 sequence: CASSLDRGAFF. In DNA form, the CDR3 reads TGTGCCAGCAGCTTAGACAGGGGAGCTTTCTTT. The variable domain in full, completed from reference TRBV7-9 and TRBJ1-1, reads DTGVSQNPRHKITKRGQNVTFRCDPISEHNRLYWYRQTLGQGPEFLTYFQNEAQLEKSRLLSDRFSAERPKGSFSTLEIQRTEQGDSAMYLCASSLDRGAFFGQGTRLTVV.